A single sample gave rise to the 2 T cell receptor beta chains below, sequenced in a study of T cell responses to AZD1222 COVID-19 vaccine. Using immunoSEQ multiplex PCR, the repertoire was profiled, and TCRdb retains in-frame clones only, with some absent. The sample has 100,000 to 150,000 clones, more than 70% seen once; the top ten hold less than 2%. This material consisted of peripheral blood, taken on day 0 of AZD1222 vaccination. The receptors were gathered from an adult in good health.

The table lists this clone with a count of one. The chain has TRBV28 and TRBJ1-4; D is uncertain. CDR1 and CDR2 from the germline V gene are MDHEN and SYDVKM. V lost 4 bases to trimming and J lost 7 bases, with 13 bases between them. CDR3 size: 14 residues. The CDR3 sequence is CASSWGLSGEKLFF. CDR3 nucleotides: TGTGCCAGCAGTTGGGGTCTAAGCGGTGAAAAACTGTTTTTT.

Comment on this clone: This specimen includes other DNA sequences encoding the same CDR3. The chain has TRBV3-1 (or the pseudogene TRBV3-2) and TRBJ1-1, with TRBD1 identical over 10 bases. The length of the CDR3 is 14 residues. With 3 bases clipped from V and 6 bases from J, the junction kept 4 bases outside the gene matches. CDR1 is LGHDT and CDR2 is YNNKEL in the germline V gene (reference sequence). The CDR3, as DNA: TGTGCCAGCAGCCAGACAGGGGGCTCGGCTGAAGCTTTCTTT. It codes for CASSQTGGSAEAFF.